This T cell receptor beta chain derives from a study of identical twins. TCRdb redid the calling of the 5' RACE reads with MiXCR, one entry per CDR3 protein. Of under 300,000 distinct CDR3 sequences listed, 12% are singletons. This sample was shared with a second study, whose subject was yellow fever vaccine responses in identical twins.

Sample: memory (CD45RO+) T cells sorted from blood. The TCR originated in a woman under 30 in good health.

CDR3 in amino acids: CASSSEVGTQYF. The CDR3 region has the DNA TGTGCCAGCAGCTCTGAAGTGGGGACCCAGTACTTC. The chain combines TRBV7-9 with TRBJ2-5; D is ambiguous. The CDR3 runs to 12 residues. The germline CDR1 and CDR2 sequences are SEHNR and FQNEAQ (reference sequence). V lost 4 bases and J 7 bases, leaving 10 bases between the germline ends.